The 10 T cell receptor beta chains below all came from one sample that was sequenced in a study of CD8+CD57+ T cells in acquired aplastic anemia. The authors sequenced patients whose flow cytometry had shown CD8+CD57+ cell expansion. Genomic DNA, serving as template, underwent TCR beta VDJ and CDR3 profiling. In TCRdb, the reads were re-called with MiXCR into one record per CDR3 protein. This sample has 120,000 or so distinct CDR3 sequences; about two fifths occur once, and the top ten carry roughly 3%. The sample taken for sequencing was sorted CD4+, CD8+, or CD8+CD57+ T cells (not recorded which) from PBMCs. Receptors originate from a human donor with aplastic anemia.

V is TRBV18 and J is TRBJ2-3; a possible D gene is TRBD1 (6 bases). The germline V and J ends were trimmed by 1 base and 10 bases, with 9 bases remaining between them. Germline-derived CDR1 and CDR2 are KGHSH and LQKENI. There are 12 residues in the CDR3. CDR3 sequence: CASSPRQASQYF. The CDR3 coding sequence is TGTGCCAGCTCACCACGACAGGCATCGCAGTATTTT. The full variable domain, in which reference TRBV18 and TRBJ2-3 provide the parts outside the CDR3, is NAGVMQNPRHLVRRRGQEARLRCSPMKGHSHVYWYRQLPEEGLKFMVYLQKENIIDESGMPKERFSAEFPKEGPSILRIQQVVRGDSAAYFCASSPRQASQYFGPGTRLTVL.

The rearrangement links TRBV10-3 to TRBJ2-1, with a tentative D call TRBD1 (5 bases). Germline CDR1 is ENHRY and CDR2 is SYGVKD. The CDR3 is 15 residues long. Trimming left V 0 bases short and J 8 bases short, with 14 bases between. The CDR3 here is CAISESSPTRDEQFF. CDR3 DNA: TGTGCCATCAGTGAGTCGTCCCCAACCAGGGATGAGCAGTTCTTC.

The chain couples TRBV29-1 to TRBJ2-5, with D hard to call. The CDR3 covers 10 residues. Per germline, CDR1 SQVTM and CDR2 ANQGSEA. V was pared by 8 bases and J by 3 bases, with 7 bases between. CDR3 amino acids: CSSAEETQYF. In nucleotides, the CDR3 is TGCAGCAGTGCCGAAGAGACCCAGTACTTC.

This clonotype was recorded a few times. This sequence joins TRBV28 and TRBJ1-2; D gene uncertain. This CDR3 has 12 residues. The germline V gene encodes CDR1 MDHEN and CDR2 SYDVKM. Trimming shortened V by 5 bases and J by 4 bases, and 8 bases separated the two germline ends. CDR3 in amino acids: CASSRNAYGYTF. CDR3 sequence (DNA): TGTGCCAGCAGTCGGAATGCCTATGGCTACACCTTC.

This clonotype has a handful of counts. V usage is TRBV6-2 or TRBV6-3 and J usage is TRBJ1-1, with 7 positions matching TRBD1. The germline CDR1 and CDR2 sequences are MNHEY and SVGEGT. The V segment lost 0 bases and the J segment 5 bases; nucleotides outside the gene matches: 3. This CDR3 spans 14 amino acids. The CDR3 DNA is TGTGCCAGCAGTTACTCAGGCAGGGGGACTGAAGCTTTCTTT. This gives the protein CASSYSGRGTEAFF.

The rearrangement uses TRBV29-1 and TRBJ2-7; D could derive from TRBD1 or TRBD2 (5 bases each). Trimming took 0 bases from V and 3 from J, leaving 18 bases between them. CDR3 length equals 16 residues. Germline lookup yields CDR1 SQVTM and CDR2 ANQGSEA. CDR3 loop: CSVEDYRGPLGYEQYF. The DNA of the CDR3 is TGCAGCGTTGAAGATTACCGGGGACCATTGGGCTACGAGCAGTACTTC.

The chain joins TRBV19 to TRBJ2-1, with 10 nucleotides matching TRBD1. With V trimmed by 1 base and J by 6 bases, 0 bases remained unmatched. Germline loops: CDR1 LNHDA, CDR2 SQIVND (reference sequence). The CDR3 contains 14 residues. The CDR3 spells CASSIGDRGNEQFF. CDR3 coding DNA: TGTGCCAGTAGTATAGGGGACAGGGGCAATGAGCAGTTCTTC.

There are many counts of this clonotype. Given a much more abundant clone one base away, this may be a read error. In nucleotides, the CDR3 is TGTGCCAGCAACCAGACACCGAGGGGAGATCAGCCCCAGCATTTT. Its translation is CASNQTPRGDQPQHF. The chain links TRBV2 to TRBJ1-5; a possible D gene is TRBD1 (5 bases). The germline V and J ends were trimmed by 7 bases and 5 bases, with 18 bases remaining between them. Germline CDR1 and CDR2: SNHLY and FYNNEI. This CDR3 contains 15 residues.

This clonotype was seen at least ten times. The rearrangement uses TRBV29-1 and TRBJ2-5; 7 bases are a match to TRBD2. The CDR3 has 12 residues. Germline CDR1 is SQVTM and CDR2 is ANQGSEA. The V segment lost 7 bases and the J segment 3 bases; nucleotides outside the gene matches: 5. The CDR3 DNA is TGCAGCGCACGGGACTACAAAGAGACCCAGTACTTC. As protein: CSARDYKETQYF.

This clonotype showed up many times. V usage is TRBV6-5 and J usage is TRBJ1-3, with D hard to call. Germline V gene data show CDR1 as MNHEY and CDR2 as SVGAGI. V was trimmed by 2 bases and J by 4 bases, leaving 9 bases between them. This CDR3 comprises 14 residues. In DNA form, the CDR3 reads TGTGCCAGCAGTTACGGGTCAGAAGGAAACACCATATATTTT. It codes for CASSYGSEGNTIYF.